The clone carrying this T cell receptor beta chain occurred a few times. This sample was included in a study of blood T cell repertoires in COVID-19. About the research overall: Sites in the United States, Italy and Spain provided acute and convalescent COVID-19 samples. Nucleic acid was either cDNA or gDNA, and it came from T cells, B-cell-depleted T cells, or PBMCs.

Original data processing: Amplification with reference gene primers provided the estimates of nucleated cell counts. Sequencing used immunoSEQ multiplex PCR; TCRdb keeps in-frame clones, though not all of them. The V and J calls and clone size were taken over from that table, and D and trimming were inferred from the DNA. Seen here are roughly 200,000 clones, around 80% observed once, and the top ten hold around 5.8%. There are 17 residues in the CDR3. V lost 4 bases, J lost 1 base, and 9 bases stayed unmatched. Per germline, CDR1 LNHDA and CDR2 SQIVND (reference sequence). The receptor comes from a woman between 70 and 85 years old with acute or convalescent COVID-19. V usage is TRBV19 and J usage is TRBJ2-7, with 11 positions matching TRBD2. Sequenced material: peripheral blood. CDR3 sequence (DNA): TGTGCCAGTAGTAAAACTAAGACTAGCGGGATATCCTACGAGCAGTACTTC. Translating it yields CASSKTKTSGISYEQYF.